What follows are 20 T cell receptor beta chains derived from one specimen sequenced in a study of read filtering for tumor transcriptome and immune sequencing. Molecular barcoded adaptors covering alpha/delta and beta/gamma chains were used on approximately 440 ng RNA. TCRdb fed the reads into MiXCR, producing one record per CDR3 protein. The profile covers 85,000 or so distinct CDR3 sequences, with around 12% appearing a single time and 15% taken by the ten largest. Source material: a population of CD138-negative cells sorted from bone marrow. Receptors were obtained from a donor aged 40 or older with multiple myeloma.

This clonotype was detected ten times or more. In nucleotides, the CDR3 is TGCGCCAGCAGCCATCGGGGGCTTTCTGAAGCTTTCTTT. Protein sequence: CASSHRGLSEAFF. V is TRBV4-1 and J is TRBJ1-1, with a weak D call TRBD1 (6 bases). Germline V lookup: CDR1 MGHRA, CDR2 YSYEKL. The CDR3 extends over 13 amino acids. V was clipped by 3 bases and J by 6 bases, with 11 bases between them.

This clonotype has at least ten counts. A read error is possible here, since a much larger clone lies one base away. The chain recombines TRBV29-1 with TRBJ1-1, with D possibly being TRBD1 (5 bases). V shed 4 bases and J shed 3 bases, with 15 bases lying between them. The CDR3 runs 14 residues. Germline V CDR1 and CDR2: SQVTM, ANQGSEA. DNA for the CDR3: TGCAGCGTTGTTGGCCGTCGAGGGGACACTGAAGCTTTCTTT. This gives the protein CSVVGRRGDTEAFF.

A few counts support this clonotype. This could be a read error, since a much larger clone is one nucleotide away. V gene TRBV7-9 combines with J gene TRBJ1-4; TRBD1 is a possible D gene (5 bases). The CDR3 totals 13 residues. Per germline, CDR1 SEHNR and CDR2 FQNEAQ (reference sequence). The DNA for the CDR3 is TGTGCCAGCAGCTTGGACGGGGGTGAAAAACGGTTTTTT. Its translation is CASSLDGGEKRFF.

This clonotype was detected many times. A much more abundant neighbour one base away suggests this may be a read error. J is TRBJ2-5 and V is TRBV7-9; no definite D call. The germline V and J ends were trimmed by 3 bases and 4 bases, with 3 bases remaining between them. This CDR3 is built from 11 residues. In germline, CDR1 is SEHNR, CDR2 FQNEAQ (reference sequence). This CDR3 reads CASSFRETQYF. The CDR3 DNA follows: TGTGCCAGCAGCTTCCGAGAGACCCAGTACTTC.

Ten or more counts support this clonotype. The chain's CDR3 is CSPFGRGYYEQYF. The CDR3 DNA follows: TGCAGTCCCTTCGGTCGGGGGTACTACGAGCAGTACTTC. The chain joins TRBV20-1 to TRBJ2-7, with D perhaps matching TRBD2 (6 bases). The CDR3 consists of 13 residues. Germline CDR1 reads DFQATT; CDR2 reads SNEGSKA (reference sequence). The germline V and J ends were trimmed by 8 bases and 3 bases, with 17 bases remaining between them.

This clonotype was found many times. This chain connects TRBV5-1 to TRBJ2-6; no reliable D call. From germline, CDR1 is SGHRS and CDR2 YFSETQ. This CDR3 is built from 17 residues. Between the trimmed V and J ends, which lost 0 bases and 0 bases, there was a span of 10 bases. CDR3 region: CASSLGTVNSGANVLTF. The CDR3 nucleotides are TGCGCCAGCAGCTTGGGCACCGTAAACTCTGGGGCCAACGTCCTGACTTTC.

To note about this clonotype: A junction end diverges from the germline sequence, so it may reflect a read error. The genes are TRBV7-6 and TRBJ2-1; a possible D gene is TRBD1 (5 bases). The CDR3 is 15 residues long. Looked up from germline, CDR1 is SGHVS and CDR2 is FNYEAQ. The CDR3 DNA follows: TGTGCTAGCAGCCCTAGGGCAGGGTCTTACAATGAGCAGTTCTTC. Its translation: CASSPRAGSYNEQFF.

This chain's CDR3 is CASRPGQVHTGELFF. As DNA, the CDR3 is TGTGCCAGCAGACCCGGACAGGTGCACACCGGGGAGCTGTTTTTT. The J gene is TRBJ2-2, the V gene TRBV6-2 or TRBV6-3; 7 nucleotides agree with TRBD1. The germline V gene encodes CDR1 MNHEY and CDR2 SVGEGT. The CDR3 runs 15 residues. V trimming: 6 bases; J trimming: 3 bases; junction bases outside the gene matches: 7.

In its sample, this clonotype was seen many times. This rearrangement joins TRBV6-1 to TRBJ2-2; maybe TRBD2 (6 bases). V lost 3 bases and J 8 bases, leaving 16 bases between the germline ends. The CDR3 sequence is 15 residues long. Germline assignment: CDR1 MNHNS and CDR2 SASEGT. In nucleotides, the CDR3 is TGTGCCAGCAGTGATCCGGGAAGAGGAGGGGGGGAGCTGTTTTTT. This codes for CASSDPGRGGGELFF.

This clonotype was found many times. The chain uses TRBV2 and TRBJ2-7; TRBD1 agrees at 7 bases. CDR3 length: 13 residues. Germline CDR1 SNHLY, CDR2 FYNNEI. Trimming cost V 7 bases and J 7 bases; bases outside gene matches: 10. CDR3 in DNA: TGTGCCAGCAACTCACAGGGGTCGGAGGAGCAGTACTTC. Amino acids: CASNSQGSEEQYF.

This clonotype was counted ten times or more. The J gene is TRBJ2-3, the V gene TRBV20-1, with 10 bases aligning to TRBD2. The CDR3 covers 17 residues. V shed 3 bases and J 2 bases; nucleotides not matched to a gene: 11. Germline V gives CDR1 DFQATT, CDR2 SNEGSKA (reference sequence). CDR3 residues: CSARWASGSSATDTQYF. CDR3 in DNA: TGCAGTGCTAGGTGGGCTAGCGGGAGCTCTGCCACAGATACGCAGTATTTT.

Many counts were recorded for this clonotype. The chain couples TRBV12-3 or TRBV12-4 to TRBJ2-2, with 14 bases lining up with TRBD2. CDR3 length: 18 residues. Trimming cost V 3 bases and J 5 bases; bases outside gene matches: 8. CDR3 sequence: CASSFLGTSGSWTGELFF. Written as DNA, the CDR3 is TGTGCCAGCAGTTTCCTCGGGACTAGCGGGAGTTGGACCGGGGAGCTGTTTTTT.

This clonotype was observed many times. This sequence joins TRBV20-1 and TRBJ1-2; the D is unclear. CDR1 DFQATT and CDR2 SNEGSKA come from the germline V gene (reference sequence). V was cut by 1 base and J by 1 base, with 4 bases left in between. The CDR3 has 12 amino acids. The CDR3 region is CSARVDNYGYTF. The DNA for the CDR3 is TGCAGTGCTAGAGTGGATAACTATGGCTACACCTTC.

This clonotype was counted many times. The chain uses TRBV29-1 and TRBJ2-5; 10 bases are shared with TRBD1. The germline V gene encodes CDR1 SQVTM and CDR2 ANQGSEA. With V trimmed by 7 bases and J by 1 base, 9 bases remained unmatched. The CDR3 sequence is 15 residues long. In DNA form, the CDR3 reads TGCAGCGCCGAGGGGACAGGGGTAGGCCAAGAGACCCAGTACTTC. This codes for CSAEGTGVGQETQYF.

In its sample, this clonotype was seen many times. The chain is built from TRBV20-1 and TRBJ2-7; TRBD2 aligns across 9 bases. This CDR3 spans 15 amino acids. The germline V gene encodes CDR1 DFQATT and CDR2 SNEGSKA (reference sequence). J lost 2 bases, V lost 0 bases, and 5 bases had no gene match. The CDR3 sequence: CSARDPSGRTYEQYF. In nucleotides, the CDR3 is TGCAGTGCTAGAGATCCCAGCGGGAGGACCTACGAGCAGTACTTC.

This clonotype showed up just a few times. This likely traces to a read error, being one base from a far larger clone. The CDR3 sequence is CASSSAREGNEQFF. In nucleotides, the CDR3 is TGTGCCAGCAGCTCTGCACGCGAGGGAAATGAGCAGTTCTTC. V is TRBV7-6 and J is TRBJ2-1; possible D gene TRBD2, 5 bases. Looked up from germline, CDR1 is SGHVS and CDR2 is FNYEAQ. The CDR3 loop spans 14 amino acids. V lost 4 bases to trimming and J lost 7 bases, with 14 bases between them.

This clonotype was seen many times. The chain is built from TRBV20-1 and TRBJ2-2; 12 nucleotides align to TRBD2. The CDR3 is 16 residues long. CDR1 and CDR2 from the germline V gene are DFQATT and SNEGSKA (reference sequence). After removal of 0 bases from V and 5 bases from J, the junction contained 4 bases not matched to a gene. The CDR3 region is CSARDTSGRRTGELFF. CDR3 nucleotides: TGCAGTGCTAGAGATACTAGCGGGAGGAGGACCGGGGAGCTGTTTTTT.

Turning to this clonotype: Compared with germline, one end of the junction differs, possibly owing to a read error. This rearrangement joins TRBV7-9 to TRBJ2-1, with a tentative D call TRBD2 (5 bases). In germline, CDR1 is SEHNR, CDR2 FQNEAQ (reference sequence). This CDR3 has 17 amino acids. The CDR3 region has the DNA TGTGCCAGCAGCTTAGCGTATGGCAGAGAAGCGGTAAATGGGCAGTTCTTC. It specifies CASSLAYGREAVNGQFF.

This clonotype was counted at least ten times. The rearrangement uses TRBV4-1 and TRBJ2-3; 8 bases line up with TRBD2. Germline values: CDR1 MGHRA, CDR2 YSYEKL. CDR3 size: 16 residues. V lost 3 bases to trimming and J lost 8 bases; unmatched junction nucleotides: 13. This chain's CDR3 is CASSHPASAGAGTQYF. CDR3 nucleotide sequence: TGCGCCAGCAGCCACCCCGCGTCAGCGGGAGCGGGTACGCAGTATTTT.

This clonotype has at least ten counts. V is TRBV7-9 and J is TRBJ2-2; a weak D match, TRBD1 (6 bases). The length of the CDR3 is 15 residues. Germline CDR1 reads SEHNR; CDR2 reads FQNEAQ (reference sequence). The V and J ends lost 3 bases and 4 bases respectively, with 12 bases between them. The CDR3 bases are TGTGCCAGCAGCTTGCAGGGACACGCCACCGGGGAGCTGTTTTTT. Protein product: CASSLQGHATGELFF.